This entry lists 11 T cell receptor beta chains sequenced from one sample in a study of shared T cell receptors in the human thymus. Here immunoSEQ multiplex PCR was the method, and the copy in TCRdb shows in-frame clones only, minus some. Here the sample spans hundreds of thousands of clones, roughly 90% being singletons. These data also featured in a second study, about human thymus T cells.

The sequencing input was thymocytes. These receptors were taken from a boy less than two years old with a congenital heart defect.

The chain is built from TRBV25-1 and TRBJ1-1; D might be TRBD1 (6 bases). The V and J ends lost 6 bases and 1 base respectively, with 9 bases between them. The CDR3 covers 13 residues. The germline CDR1 and CDR2 sequences are MGHDK and SYGVNS. CDR3 sequence reads: CASSLQGNTEAFF. The CDR3 DNA reads as TGTGCCAGCAGCTTACAGGGGAACACTGAAGCTTTCTTT.

The V call is TRBV5-5, the J call TRBJ2-7, with TRBD2 matching over 12 bases. Germline V gene sequence: CDR1 SGHKS, CDR2 YYEKEE (reference sequence). V gave up 1 base and J gave up 6 bases; unmatched junction bases: 8. The CDR3 totals 16 residues. The CDR3 sequence: CASSLRPSGRACEQYF. DNA for the CDR3: TGTGCCAGCAGCTTGAGGCCTAGCGGGAGGGCCTGCGAGCAGTACTTC.

This chain joins TRBV15 and TRBJ2-5, with 9 positions matching TRBD1. Trimming removed 6 bases from V and 2 bases from J; junction bases left unmatched: 1. This CDR3 comprises 13 residues. CDR1 and CDR2 from the germline V gene are LNHNV and YYDKDF (reference sequence). This chain's CDR3 is CATRDRGQETQYF. Here the CDR3 DNA reads TGTGCCACCAGGGACAGGGGACAAGAGACCCAGTACTTC. Full variable domain (missing parts from reference TRBV15 and TRBJ2-5): DAMVIQNPRYQVTQFGKPVTLSCSQTLNHNVMYWYQQKSSQAPKLLFHYYDKDFNNEADTPDNFQSRRPNTSFCFLDIRSPGLGDTAMYLCATRDRGQETQYFGPGTRLLVL.

The CDR3 nucleotides read TGTGCTAGTGGTTTGCCAGGGGGCCCTCACGAGCAGTACTTC. Its protein product is CASGLPGGPHEQYF. The chain links TRBV12-5 to TRBJ2-7; 8 positions agree with TRBD1. Germline trimming cut 2 bases from V and 5 bases from J; bases unmatched to any gene: 5. The CDR3 is made up of 14 amino acids. Germline CDR1 LGHNT, CDR2 FRNRAP. The variable domain in full, completed from reference TRBV12-5 and TRBJ2-7, reads DARVTQTPRHKVTEMGQEVTMRCQPILGHNTVFWYRQTMMQGLELLAYFRNRAPLDDSGMPKDRFSAEMPDATLATLKIQPSEPRDSAVYFCASGLPGGPHEQYFGPGTRLTVT.

This CDR3 is CASTQGGEIETQYF. The CDR3 DNA is TGTGCCAGCACCCAGGGAGGGGAGATAGAGACCCAGTACTTC. The chain couples TRBV25-1 to TRBJ2-5; TRBD2 matches 7 bases. V was clipped by 7 bases and J by 4 bases; unmatched bases: 9. The CDR3 contains 14 residues. The germline CDR1 and CDR2 sequences are MGHDK and SYGVNS. The full variable domain, in which reference TRBV25-1 and TRBJ2-5 provide the parts outside the CDR3, is EADIYQTPRYLVIGTGKKITLECSQTMGHDKMYWYQQDPGMELHLIHYSYGVNSTEKGDLSSESTVSRIRTEHFPLTLESARPSHTSQYLCASTQGGEIETQYFGPGTRLLVL.

This clone has only one observation. The J gene is TRBJ2-1, the V gene TRBV7-9; 10 nucleotides match TRBD2. This CDR3 region has 16 residues. Germline V gene data show CDR1 as SEHNR and CDR2 as FQNEAQ (reference sequence). The V segment lost 6 bases and the J segment 0 bases; nucleotides outside the gene matches: 5. The CDR3 reads CASSRASGSSYNEQFF. Here the CDR3 DNA reads TGTGCCAGCAGTCGAGCTAGCGGGAGCTCCTACAATGAGCAGTTCTTC.

DNA for the CDR3: TGTGCCAGCAGGGCGGGGGGCTACGAGCAGTACTTC. It codes for CASRAGGYEQYF. The chain has TRBV6-1 and TRBJ2-7; the match to TRBD2 covers 8 bases. Trimming took 6 bases from V and 3 from J; bases not matched to a gene: 1. The CDR3 totals 12 residues. Germline V lookup: CDR1 MNHNS, CDR2 SASEGT.

V usage is TRBV27 and J usage is TRBJ2-7; the match to TRBD2 covers 8 bases. V shed 5 bases and J 4 bases; nucleotides not matched to a gene: 10. The CDR3 sequence is 15 residues long. Germline lookup yields CDR1 MNHEY and CDR2 SMNVEV (reference sequence). CDR3 DNA sequence: TGTGCCAGCAGTCCCAGAGCGGGAGAGGAGTACGAGCAGTACTTC. Translated: CASSPRAGEEYEQYF.

The gene calls are TRBV29-1 and TRBJ2-2; TRBD2 matches at 9 bases. The CDR3 covers 13 residues. The V gene's germline CDR1 is SQVTM and CDR2 ANQGSEA. Trimming cost V 5 bases and J 5 bases; bases outside gene matches: 3. The CDR3 spells CSVLSGGTGELFF. CDR3 sequence (DNA): TGCAGCGTTTTAAGCGGGGGGACCGGGGAGCTGTTTTTT.

The chain couples TRBV4-1 to TRBJ1-1; tentatively, D is TRBD1 (5 bases). V was clipped by 1 base and J by 5 bases, with 17 bases between them. CDR3 size: 16 residues. CDR1 and CDR2 from the germline V gene are MGHRA and YSYEKL. The CDR3 protein is CASSQAMRAGRTEAFF. DNA of the CDR3: TGCGCCAGCAGCCAAGCTATGAGGGCAGGGAGGACTGAAGCTTTCTTT.

The chain employs TRBV7-2 and TRBJ2-1; 8 positions agree with TRBD1. Germline CDR1 reads SGHTA; CDR2 reads FQGNSA. V trimming: 4 bases; J trimming: 4 bases; junction bases outside the gene matches: 15. The length of the CDR3 is 18 residues. The CDR3 region has the DNA TGTGCCAGCAGCTCAGGGACAGGTATGAGGTTTAGGTACAATGAGCAGTTCTTC. Translating gives CASSSGTGMRFRYNEQFF.